A selection of T cell receptor beta chains follows, all from one sample in a study of human T cells and chemical hapten exposure. From the reads, TCRdb called clonotypes with MiXCR, one entry per CDR3 protein. The table includes about 120,000 distinct CDR3 sequences, approximately 9% detected once. The specimen was whole blood. These receptors all come from a human donor in good health. Some clones in this sample may be carry-over from other donors' samples. The CDR3 runs from the conserved cysteine through the conserved F or W. D genes are given only for firm matches. Clone sizes are given selectively: once, few, many, or a class where the clone is expanded.

few,NA,TRBV20-1,TRBJ2-3,CSADTDTQYF,TGCAGTGCTGACACAGATACGCAGTATTTT
many,NA,TRBV6-5,TRBJ1-2,CASSYRTEVYGYTF,TGTGCCAGCAGTTACAGGACAGAGGTCTATGGCTACACCTTC
many,NA,TRBV27,TRBJ1-4,CASSLSWSVGEKLFF,TGTGCCAGCAGTCTCTCATGGAGTGTGGGTGAAAAACTGTTTTTT
few,TRBD1,TRBV7-6,TRBJ2-3,CASSPYTTGGRTDTQYF,TGTGCCAGCAGCCCTTATACGACAGGGGGGCGGACAGATACGCAGTATTTT
many,TRBD1,TRBV10-3,TRBJ1-4,CAIRKDIGQEFGFEKLFF,TGTGCCATCCGGAAAGATATCGGACAGGAGTTTGGGTTTGAAAAACTGTTTTTT
few,NA,TRBV7-9,TRBJ2-1,CASSPWGESNNEQFF,TGTGCCAGCAGCCCTTGGGGGGAGTCGAACAATGAGCAGTTCTTC
NA,TRBD2,TRBV7-2,TRBJ2-2,CASSLTRLAGGVGNTGELFF,TGTGCCAGCAGCTTGACGCGACTAGCGGGAGGGGTCGGGAACACCGGGGAGCTGTTTTTT
few,NA,TRBV20-1,TRBJ1-4,CSAHREKLFF,TGCAGTGCCCACAGGGAAAAACTGTTTTTT
few,NA,TRBV20-1,TRBJ2-2,CSATLTGPSNTGELFF,TGCAGTGCCACGCTAACCGGGCCCTCGAACACCGGGGAGCTGTTTTTT
many,NA,TRBV20-1,TRBJ2-1,CSARDGGRDNEQFF,TGCAGTGCTAGAGACGGGGGCCGGGACAATGAGCAGTTCTTC
NA,TRBD2,TRBV6-5,TRBJ2-2,CASSTPGLAGGTGELFF,TGTGCCAGCAGTACCCCGGGACTAGCGGGGGGCACCGGGGAGCTGTTTTTT
many,NA,TRBV6-2/TRBV6-3,TRBJ2-1,CASSLLASGYEQFF,TGTGCCAGCAGCCTCCTAGCGTCCGGATACGAGCAGTTCTTC
NA,TRBD1,TRBV10-3,TRBJ1-1,CAISEGRQGLNTEAFF,TGTGCCATCAGTGAAGGCCGACAGGGGTTGAACACTGAAGCTTTCTTT
few,TRBD1,TRBV25-1,TRBJ2-2,CASSVGTGKAGELFF,TGTGCCAGCAGTGTCGGGACAGGGAAAGCCGGGGAGCTGTTTTTT
many,NA,TRBV20-1,TRBJ1-6,CSARDPGGNSPLHF,TGCAGTGCTAGAGATCCAGGTGGAAATTCACCCCTCCACTTT
many,NA,TRBV4-1,TRBJ1-1,CASSRNMNTEAFF,TGCGCCAGCAGCAGGAATATGAACACTGAAGCTTTCTTT
many,NA,TRBV6-5,TRBJ1-1,CASSYGHGTEAFF,TGTGCCAGCAGTTACGGACACGGCACTGAAGCTTTCTTT
NA,TRBD2,TRBV20-1,TRBJ2-1,CSAKGLAGPQFF,TGCAGTGCTAAGGGACTAGCGGGGCCTCAGTTCTTC
NA,NA,TRBV15,TRBJ1-6,CATSSREYNSPLHF,TGTGCCACCAGCAGTAGGGAATATAATTCACCCCTCCACTTT
once,TRBD2,TRBV5-1,TRBJ2-3,CASSTTSGGFTDTQYF,TGCGCCAGCAGCACGACTAGCGGGGGATTCACAGATACGCAGTATTTT
NA,NA,TRBV5-1,TRBJ2-2,CANFNANTGELFF,TGCGCCAATTTTAACGCGAACACCGGGGAGCTGTTTTTT
few,NA,TRBV3-1,TRBJ2-1,CASSQDLGSGPIRANEQFF,TGTGCCAGCAGCCAAGATTTGGGCTCCGGACCAATTCGTGCGAATGAGCAGTTCTTC
few,NA,TRBV4-3,TRBJ1-1,CASSHAPTDEAFF,TGCGCCAGCAGCCATGCTCCGACAGATGAAGCTTTCTTT
few,NA,TRBV5-5,TRBJ1-2,CASSLDYGYTF,TGTGCCAGCAGCTTGGACTATGGCTACACCTTC
many,TRBD1,TRBV20-1,TRBJ2-2,CSAKQGAIPHTGELFF,TGCAGTGCTAAGCAGGGGGCGATCCCGCACACCGGGGAGCTGTTTTTT
many,NA,TRBV14,TRBJ2-7,CASSQERDRGYEQYF,TGTGCCAGCAGCCAAGAAAGGGACCGTGGCTACGAGCAGTACTTC
NA,TRBD1,TRBV12-3/TRBV12-4,TRBJ2-7,CASSSDRGRMYEQYF,TGTGCCAGCAGCTCCGACAGGGGGCGCATGTACGAGCAGTACTTC
many,TRBD1,TRBV27,TRBJ1-5,CASGRTGPQPQHF,TGTGCCAGCGGGAGGACAGGGCCTCAGCCCCAGCATTTT
many,NA,TRBV6-2/TRBV6-3,TRBJ2-7,CASKDTHEQYF,TGTGCCAGCAAAGACACCCACGAGCAGTACTTC
many,NA,TRBV4-3,TRBJ1-2,CASSHLRVGHYGYTF,TGCGCCAGCAGCCACCTCAGAGTGGGGCACTATGGCTACACCTTC
few,NA,TRBV20-1,TRBJ2-3,CSAGGRRGISTDTQYF,TGCAGTGCTGGGGGACGACGGGGCATAAGCACAGATACGCAGTATTTT
few,NA,TRBV13,TRBJ2-4,CASLLRDQNIQYF,TGTGCCAGCTTGCTGCGAGACCAAAACATTCAGTACTTC
NA,TRBD2,TRBV28,TRBJ2-3,CASSLLAGGPSDTQYF,TGTGCCAGCAGTTTACTAGCGGGAGGGCCATCAGATACGCAGTATTTT
NA,NA,TRBV29-1,TRBJ1-5,CSVRWQPQHF,TGCAGCGTAAGGTGGCAGCCCCAGCATTTT
NA,NA,TRBV7-8,TRBJ2-1,CASSSSPPSSYNEQFF,TGTGCCAGCAGCTCCAGCCCCCCGAGCTCCTACAATGAGCAGTTCTTC
few,NA,TRBV7-9,TRBJ1-5,CASSFGIALDNQPQHF,TGTGCCAGCAGCTTCGGAATTGCCCTGGACAATCAGCCCCAGCATTTT
NA,TRBD2,TRBV7-3,TRBJ2-5,CASSLKRAGEETQYF,TGTGCCAGCAGCTTAAAACGAGCGGGGGAGGAGACCCAGTACTTC
many,TRBD1,TRBV7-9,TRBJ2-7,CASSLGDRTYEQYF,TGTGCCAGCAGCTTAGGGGACAGGACCTACGAGCAGTACTTC
few,TRBD2,TRBV2,TRBJ2-3,CASMGLANTDTQYF,TGTGCCAGCATGGGACTAGCGAACACAGATACGCAGTATTTT
many,NA,TRBV7-9,TRBJ1-1,CASTFPGDRVTEAFF,TGTGCCAGCACATTCCCCGGTGACAGAGTGACTGAAGCTTTCTTT
few,TRBD2,TRBV29-1,TRBJ2-1,CSVLSGGANNEQFF,TGCAGCGTCCTAAGCGGGGGGGCCAACAATGAGCAGTTCTTC
NA,NA,TRBV4-1,TRBJ2-1,CASSQELGDGRYNEQFF,TGCGCCAGCAGCCAAGAGTTGGGGGACGGGAGATACAATGAGCAGTTCTTC
many,NA,TRBV5-5,TRBJ1-6,CASSPGGPHNSPLHF,TGTGCCAGCAGCCCGGGGGGACCGCATAATTCACCCCTCCACTTT
many,NA,TRBV20-1,TRBJ1-2,CSARNPGRYTF,TGCAGTGCTAGGAATCCGGGACGCTACACCTTC
NA,NA,TRBV25-1,TRBJ2-7,CASRDLHEQYF,TGTGCCAGCAGGGACTTGCACGAGCAGTACTTC
few,NA,TRBV20-1,TRBJ2-1,CSASRMKQVSSYNEQFF,TGCAGTGCTAGTCGAATGAAACAGGTTAGCTCCTACAATGAGCAGTTCTTC
few,NA,TRBV2,TRBJ2-1,CASSPRRDWYNEQFF,TGTGCCAGCAGCCCCCGTCGCGATTGGTACAATGAGCAGTTCTTC
many,TRBD1,TRBV19,TRBJ1-5,CASSRQGLSPQHF,TGTGCCAGTAGTAGACAGGGTCTGTCGCCCCAGCATTTT
many,TRBD1,TRBV7-9,TRBJ1-5,CASSRPDTGDNQPQHF,TGTGCCAGCAGCCGACCGGACACAGGGGATAATCAGCCCCAGCATTTT
many,NA,TRBV10-3,TRBJ1-1,CAISGGLYTEAFF,TGTGCCATCAGTGGAGGTCTGTACACTGAAGCTTTCTTT
few,NA,TRBV12-3/TRBV12-4,TRBJ2-7,CASSSTRGVSYEQYF,TGTGCCAGCAGCTCCACCCGCGGGGTCTCCTACGAGCAGTACTTC
many,NA,TRBV20-1,TRBJ1-1,CSATSTGNTEAFF,TGCAGTGCTACGTCGACAGGGAACACTGAAGCTTTCTTT